A selection of T cell receptor beta chains follows, all from one sample in a study of blood T cell repertoires in COVID-19. Using immunoSEQ multiplex PCR, the repertoire was profiled, and TCRdb retains in-frame clones only, with some absent. The table includes 250,000 to 300,000 clones, 65% to 90% detected once. Input material: peripheral blood. Receptors originate from a woman between 65 and 79 years old with COVID-19, enrolled during active disease. Each CDR3 is given with its conserved first and last residue. The D gene is left open where the match is weak. Rows give clone size only sometimes, using once, few, many, or a class for an expanded clone.

D gene,clone size,V gene,J gene,CDR3 protein,CDR3 DNA
TRBD1,NA,TRBV15,TRBJ2-4,CATSARTGENIQYF,TGTGCCACCAGCGCAAGGACAGGAGAAAACATTCAGTACTTC
TRBD1,NA,TRBV27,TRBJ1-2,CASSSWDSLYGYTF,TGTGCCAGCAGTTCCTGGGACAGTTTATATGGCTACACCTTC
NA,NA,TRBV27,TRBJ2-1,CASSFIEVNEQFF,TGTGCCAGCAGTTTTATAGAAGTCAATGAGCAGTTCTTC
NA,NA,TRBV4-3,TRBJ1-5,CASSQGQNQPQHF,TGCGCCAGCAGCCAAGGACAAAATCAGCCCCAGCATTTT
TRBD2,once,TRBV7-2,TRBJ2-7,CASTLERGGSYEQYF,TGTGCCAGCACTCTCGAGCGGGGGGGGTCCTACGAGCAGTACTTC
NA,few,TRBV4-2,TRBJ1-6,CASRPETTADNSPLHF,TGTGCCAGCAGGCCGGAGACCACGGCGGATAATTCACCCCTCCACTTT
TRBD1,NA,TRBV4-1,TRBJ1-4,CASSQVGQGWEKLFF,TGCGCCAGCAGCCAAGTTGGACAGGGGTGGGAAAAACTGTTTTTT
TRBD1,NA,TRBV18,TRBJ1-1,CASSPNGDRQAFF,TGTGCCAGCTCACCTAATGGGGACAGACAAGCTTTCTTT
TRBD1,NA,TRBV2,TRBJ1-2,CASSEWTGYGYTF,TGTGCCAGCAGTGAATGGACAGGGTATGGCTACACCTTC
NA,NA,TRBV30,TRBJ1-1,CAWIPTRTQNTEAFF,TGTGCCTGGATTCCAACGAGGACACAGAACACTGAAGCTTTCTTT
NA,NA,TRBV24-1,TRBJ2-5,CATSRGQETQYF,TGTGCCACCAGTCGGGGGCAAGAGACCCAGTACTTC
NA,NA,TRBV6-5,TRBJ1-2,CACQDSNYGYTF,TGTGCCTGTCAGGACAGCAACTATGGCTACACCTTC
NA,NA,TRBV6-5,TRBJ1-2,CASSSYYGYTF,TGTGCCAGCAGTTCTTATTATGGCTACACCTTC
NA,NA,TRBV23-1,TRBJ2-7,CASLTAAYEQYF,TGCGCCAGCCTGACAGCAGCCTACGAGCAGTACTTC
TRBD1,NA,TRBV18,TRBJ2-7,CASSSALGTGGYEQYF,TGTGCCAGCTCATCCGCCCTAGGGACAGGGGGATACGAGCAGTACTTC
TRBD2,NA,TRBV20-1,TRBJ2-1,CSAGRGNEQFF,TGCAGTGCTGGGAGGGGCAATGAGCAGTTCTTC
NA,NA,TRBV5-1,TRBJ1-3,CASSAQGAGNTIYF,TGCGCCAGCAGCGCACAGGGTGCTGGAAACACCATATATTTT
NA,NA,TRBV27,TRBJ1-1,CASSFLLYRDTEAFF,TGTGCCAGCAGTTTCCTACTCTACCGGGACACTGAAGCTTTCTTT
NA,NA,TRBV11-2,TRBJ2-1,CASYGGAEQFF,TGTGCCAGCTATGGGGGGGCTGAGCAGTTCTTC
NA,NA,TRBV5-1,TRBJ2-7,CASSVNRETAEQYF,TGCGCCAGCAGCGTTAACAGGGAAACCGCCGAGCAGTACTTC
NA,NA,TRBV19,TRBJ2-7,CASSLDSTIYEQYF,TGTGCCAGTAGCCTGGACTCCACGATTTACGAGCAGTACTTC
NA,NA,TRBV11-2,TRBJ1-1,CASSPPGGAGSTEAFF,TGTGCCAGCAGCCCCCCAGGCGGGGCCGGGAGCACTGAAGCTTTCTTT
TRBD1,NA,TRBV2,TRBJ1-6,CASSGRQGSSYNSPLHF,TGTGCCAGCAGTGGACGACAGGGGAGCTCCTATAATTCACCCCTCCACTTT
NA,NA,TRBV6-5,TRBJ2-6,CASSYSFGTGANVLTF,TGTGCCAGCAGTTACTCGTTTGGTACAGGGGCCAACGTCCTGACTTTC
NA,NA,TRBV6-6,TRBJ1-6,CASSPGTPGSYNSPLHF,TGTGCCAGCAGTCCGGGGACACCCGGCTCCTATAATTCACCCCTCCACTTT
TRBD1,NA,TRBV29-1,TRBJ2-7,CSVDGTGPEREQYF,TGCAGCGTTGACGGGACAGGTCCTGAACGCGAGCAGTACTTC
NA,NA,TRBV6-1,TRBJ1-4,CASSDPLGQGQDEKLFF,TGTGCCAGCAGTGACCCGCTCGGGCAGGGTCAGGATGAAAAACTGTTTTTT
NA,NA,TRBV11-3,TRBJ2-7,CASSLPTRPYEQYF,TGTGCCAGCAGCTTACCGACTAGACCCTACGAGCAGTACTTC
TRBD1,NA,TRBV30,TRBJ2-1,CAWSVGGQVVEQFF,TGTGCCTGGAGTGTAGGGGGACAGGTGGTTGAGCAGTTCTTC
TRBD2,NA,TRBV28,TRBJ2-5,CASSRDYPVQETQYF,TGTGCCAGCAGCCGGGACTATCCCGTCCAAGAGACCCAGTACTTC
NA,NA,TRBV19,TRBJ2-1,CASSTDRGGYEQFF,TGTGCCAGTAGTACCGACAGGGGAGGGTATGAGCAGTTCTTC
NA,NA,TRBV28,TRBJ1-1,CASSQFPKPSEAFF,TGTGCCAGCAGCCAATTTCCGAAGCCGAGTGAAGCTTTCTTT
NA,NA,TRBV10-3,TRBJ1-5,CAISDGNQPQHF,TGTGCCATCAGTGACGGTAATCAGCCCCAGCATTTT
TRBD1,NA,TRBV12-3/TRBV12-4,TRBJ2-7,CASTYDRGQQYF,TGTGCCAGCACCTACGACAGGGGGCAGCAGTACTTC
TRBD2,NA,TRBV10-1,TRBJ2-7,CASSEAGAYEQYF,TGCGCCAGCAGTGAAGCGGGGGCCTACGAGCAGTACTTC
TRBD2,NA,TRBV5-4,TRBJ2-5,CASSSGETQYF,TGTGCCAGCAGTAGCGGGGAGACCCAGTACTTC
TRBD2,NA,TRBV7-2,TRBJ2-5,CASSDRGGARETQYF,TGTGCCAGCAGCGATCGGGGGGGCGCTCGGGAGACCCAGTACTTC
NA,once,TRBV25-1,TRBJ1-3,CASSELGARGNTIYF,TGTGCCAGCAGTGAACTTGGGGCGCGGGGAAACACCATATATTTT
NA,NA,TRBV4-2,TRBJ1-4,CASSRSLPTATNEKLFF,TGTGCCAGCAGTCGTTCCCTACCGACTGCAACTAATGAAAAACTGTTTTTT
NA,NA,TRBV5-1,TRBJ1-4,CASSLGLTGGATNEKLFF,TGCGCCAGCAGCTTGGGCCTGACGGGGGGCGCAACTAATGAAAAACTGTTTTTT
NA,NA,TRBV7-2,TRBJ2-7,CASSATRSEQYF,TGTGCCAGCAGCGCTACTAGATCCGAGCAGTACTTC
NA,NA,TRBV15,TRBJ1-1,CATNDRTNTEAFF,TGTGCCACCAATGACAGAACGAACACTGAAGCTTTCTTT
NA,NA,TRBV6-5,TRBJ2-7,CASAGPYEQYF,TGTGCCAGCGCAGGTCCCTACGAGCAGTACTTC
NA,NA,TRBV27,TRBJ1-5,CASRRTQGQPQHF,TGTGCCAGCAGACGCACCCAGGGCCAGCCCCAGCATTTT
NA,NA,TRBV30,TRBJ2-3,CAWTDPGRGGDTQYF,TGTGCCTGGACCGATCCGGGCAGGGGAGGGGATACGCAGTATTTT
TRBD1,NA,TRBV6-6,TRBJ1-1,CASSYKADRGNTEAFF,TGTGCCAGCAGTTACAAGGCGGACAGGGGGAACACTGAAGCTTTCTTT
NA,NA,TRBV24-1,TRBJ1-2,CATSTIRDGYTF,TGTGCCACCAGTACGATACGCGATGGCTACACCTTC
TRBD1,NA,TRBV2,TRBJ2-5,CASRDRDRAQETQYF,TGTGCCAGCAGAGACCGGGACAGGGCACAAGAGACCCAGTACTTC
NA,NA,TRBV5-1,TRBJ2-7,CASSLGGLNYEQYF,TGCGCCAGCAGCTTAGGGGGACTAAACTACGAGCAGTACTTC